This entry concerns a single T cell receptor (beta chain). Its antigen is currently unknown. Repertoires were generated with immunoSEQ multiplex PCR, while TCRdb's copy carries only in-frame clones and drops some. The table has tens of thousands of clones, 70% to 90% seen once; the top ten hold more than 1.5%. These data come from a study of OX40 agonist ivuxolimab in advanced cancers. Study-level information: One hepatocellular carcinoma and two cutaneous melanoma patients partially responded.

Germline V lookup: CDR1 SGHVS, CDR2 FQNEAQ. V lost 5 bases, J lost 0 bases, and 11 bases lay in between. The CDR3 has 15 amino acids. Study conclusions and caveats: Researchers report that CD8+ T cells had, on average, more expanded clones than CD4+. Still undetermined is the antigen specificity of the expanded peripheral T cells.

This TCR derives from an adult with an advanced solid tumor such as melanoma, head and neck, liver or kidney cancer. V gene TRBV7-8 combines with J gene TRBJ1-3; D gene uncertain. This material consisted of CD4+ or CD8+ T cells sorted from blood, taken in a trial of the OX40 agonist ivuxolimab. In nucleotides, the CDR3 is TGTGCCAGCAGCCCGATGGACTTCTCTGGAAACACCATATATTTT. It encodes CASSPMDFSGNTIYF.